The 31 T cell receptor beta chains listed next were all sequenced from one sample in a study of technical replicates of blood from a handful of donors. TCRdb's copy holds only in-frame clones and misses some; the assay was immunoSEQ multiplex PCR. The sample has roughly 90,000 clones, about 95% seen once. The material sequenced was T cells isolated from PBMCs. These receptors all come from a human donor in good health.

The rearrangement uses TRBV9 and TRBJ1-2, with no clear D. V lost 4 bases, J lost 5 bases, and 9 bases lay in between. This CDR3 region has 12 residues. Germline V gives CDR1 SGDLS, CDR2 YYNGEE. The CDR3: CASSTGFYGYTF. Written as DNA, the CDR3 is TGTGCCAGCAGCACGGGGTTTTATGGCTACACCTTC.

This sequence joins TRBV4-2 and TRBJ2-3; 7 nucleotides align to TRBD2. Germline trimming cut 1 base from V and 6 bases from J; bases unmatched to any gene: 1. Germline V gene sequence: CDR1 LGHNA, CDR2 YNFKEQ. This CDR3 has 13 amino acids. The CDR3 DNA follows: TGTGCCAGCAGCCAAGTGGGGGGGGATACGCAGTATTTT. Residues: CASSQVGGDTQYF.

The V and J genes are TRBV6-1 and TRBJ2-5; 7 bases map to TRBD1. The CDR3 is 13 residues long. With 5 bases clipped from V and 7 bases from J, the junction kept 7 bases outside the gene matches. Germline assignment: CDR1 MNHNS and CDR2 SASEGT. CDR3 residues: CASSTDRAGTQYF. The CDR3 DNA reads as TGTGCCAGCAGTACCGACAGGGCGGGGACCCAGTACTTC.

The chain has TRBV7-2 and TRBJ2-1, with D tentatively TRBD2 (7 bases). V dropped 4 bases and J dropped 3 bases, with 16 bases sitting between them. The CDR3 loop spans 16 amino acids. The germline V gene has CDR1 SGHTA and CDR2 FQGNSA. This CDR3 reads CASSSKGGEGYNEQFF. CDR3 bases: TGTGCCAGCAGCTCTAAAGGGGGGGAGGGCTACAATGAGCAGTTCTTC.

The rearrangement joins TRBV6-6 to TRBJ1-1; 10 bases align to TRBD1. Germline CDR1 MNHNY, CDR2 SVGAGI (reference sequence). The CDR3 runs to 14 residues. The trim removed 6 bases at V and 2 bases at J, leaving 3 bases unmatched. CDR3 nucleotides: TGTGCCAGCAGGCGACAGGGGGCCAACACTGAAGCTTTCTTT. It yields the protein CASRRQGANTEAFF.

V usage is TRBV10-3 and J usage is TRBJ2-2, with D perhaps matching TRBD2 (5 bases). With 2 bases removed from V and 4 bases from J, the gap between germline ends came to 8 bases. Germline CDR1 reads ENHRY; CDR2 reads SYGVKD. The CDR3 runs to 14 residues. The CDR3 DNA follows: TGTGCCATCAGTGAGGAAGCGGCCACCGGGGAGCTGTTTTTT. It translates to CAISEEAATGELFF.

The chain carries TRBV6-5 and TRBJ1-5; D possibly corresponds to TRBD1 (6 bases). Trimming cost V 5 bases and J 0 bases, with 11 bases left between them. The CDR3 length is 15 residues. CDR1 is MNHEY, CDR2 SVGAGI, per germline. The CDR3 reads CASSTQGFSNQPQHF. CDR3 bases: TGTGCCAGCAGTACACAGGGATTTAGCAATCAGCCCCAGCATTTT.

This clone appeared once. This chain uses TRBV5-1 with TRBJ1-2, with 8 bases matching TRBD1. The CDR3 extends over 14 amino acids. V shed 5 bases, J shed 3 bases, and the junction held 6 bases outside the gene matches. Germline-derived CDR1 and CDR2 are SGHRS and YFSETQ. CDR3 amino acids: CASRGTGQDYGYTF. In nucleotides, the CDR3 is TGCGCCAGCAGAGGAACGGGACAGGACTATGGCTACACCTTC.

This sequence joins TRBV14 and TRBJ2-1; D is perhaps TRBD1 (6 bases). The germline gives CDR1 SGHDN, CDR2 FVKESK. This CDR3 comprises 14 residues. The V gene lost 0 bases and the J gene lost 9 bases, with 12 bases spanning the gap. CDR3 nucleotide sequence: TGTGCCAGCAGCCAAGACGTACAGGGCGGTGAGCAGTTCTTC. It translates to CASSQDVQGGEQFF.

This rearrangement joins TRBV29-1 to TRBJ1-4; D gene uncertain. Germline assignment: CDR1 SQVTM and CDR2 ANQGSEA. CDR3 length: 14 amino acids. V dropped 6 bases and J dropped 0 bases, with 11 bases sitting between them. The CDR3 DNA reads TGCAGCGTCAAGCTGGGAGCAACTAATGAAAAACTGTTTTTT. Translation gives CSVKLGATNEKLFF.

The J gene is TRBJ2-7, the V gene TRBV7-8; 10 bases match TRBD1. The V and J ends lost 3 bases and 1 base, in that order; junction bases with no gene match: 12. There are 18 residues in the CDR3. CDR1 and CDR2 (germline): SGHVS, FQNEAQ. CDR3 sequence: CASSFAVSGQGFSYEQYF. The CDR3 DNA follows: TGTGCCAGCAGCTTCGCGGTGTCGGGACAGGGGTTTTCCTACGAGCAGTACTTC.

This chain uses TRBV6-9 with TRBJ1-5; possible D gene TRBD1, 6 bases. V was cut by 8 bases and J by 1 base, with 15 bases left in between. The CDR3 is 15 amino acids. Germline CDR1 and CDR2: MNHGY and SVAAGI. The CDR3 nucleotides are TGTGCCAGCTACCTTTTCGGGACAAGCAATCAGCCCCAGCATTTT. It translates to CASYLFGTSNQPQHF.

In its sample, this clone was seen once. The chain combines TRBV20-1 with TRBJ1-1; D is ambiguous. Germline CDR1 DFQATT, CDR2 SNEGSKA (reference sequence). This CDR3 has 11 amino acids. V was clipped by 6 bases and J by 3 bases, with 8 bases between them. CDR3 amino acids: CSARSYTEAFF. DNA of the CDR3: TGCAGTGCAAGGAGTTACACTGAAGCTTTCTTT.

V and J are TRBV9 and TRBJ1-1, with D hard to call. V gave up 4 bases and J gave up 5 bases, with 12 bases separating them. The CDR3 extends over 13 amino acids. Looked up from germline, CDR1 is SGDLS and CDR2 is YYNGEE. The CDR3 sequence: CASSNAVLTEAFF. The CDR3 DNA sequence: TGTGCCAGCAGCAACGCAGTCTTGACTGAAGCTTTCTTT.

The chain links TRBV2 to TRBJ2-1; D is unclear. The CDR3 loop spans 12 amino acids. CDR1 is SNHLY, CDR2 FYNNEI, per germline. Trimming cost V 3 bases and J 7 bases, with 7 bases left between them. CDR3 residues: CASSDRSNEQFF. CDR3 bases: TGTGCCAGCAGTGACAGATCTAATGAGCAGTTCTTC.

Remarks on this clone: Other DNA sequences in this specimen translate into the identical CDR3. V is TRBV5-6 and J is TRBJ2-7; TRBD1 might be the D (5 bases). V was cut by 2 bases and J by 3 bases, with 6 bases left in between. The CDR3 sequence is 12 residues long. Germline CDR1 reads SGHDT; CDR2 reads YYEEEE. The CDR3 loop reads CASSLGVYEQYF. The CDR3 DNA sequence: TGTGCCAGCAGCTTAGGGGTCTACGAGCAGTACTTC.

This clone was recorded once. The gene calls are TRBV5-6 and TRBJ2-7; TRBD2 matches 8 bases. J lost 6 bases, V lost 0 bases, and 8 bases had no gene match. The CDR3 is 15 residues long. Per the germline V gene, CDR1 is SGHDT and CDR2 is YYEEEE. The CDR3 coding sequence is TGTGCCAGCAGCTTGGGTGACGGGAGGGCCTCCGAGCAGTACTTC. Amino acids: CASSLGDGRASEQYF.

The chain couples TRBV5-1 to TRBJ1-2; D remains unclear. The CDR3 loop spans 13 amino acids. Trimming shortened V by 2 bases and J by 8 bases, and 13 bases separated the two germline ends. CDR1 is SGHRS and CDR2 is YFSETQ in the germline V gene. This CDR3 is CASSLSRGGGYTF. DNA for the CDR3: TGCGCCAGCAGCTTATCTCGGGGAGGCGGCTACACCTTC. Drawing the rest from reference TRBV5-1 and TRBJ1-2, the complete variable domain is KAGVTQTPRYLIKTRGQQVTLSCSPISGHRSVSWYQQTPGQGLQFLFEYFSETQRNKGNFPGRFSGRQFSNSRSEMNVSTLELGDSALYLCASSLSRGGGYTFGSGTRLTVV.

The CDR3 sequence: CASSLGRELHFYEQYF. The CDR3 DNA reads as TGTGCCAGCAGTTTAGGGCGGGAGCTACACTTCTACGAGCAGTACTTC. The chain combines TRBV28 with TRBJ2-7, with TRBD2 identical over 7 bases. V was pared by 2 bases and J by 3 bases, with 10 bases of the junction left unmatched. CDR3 size: 16 residues. The germline V gene has CDR1 MDHEN and CDR2 SYDVKM.

V and J are TRBV5-4 and TRBJ2-7; tentatively, D is TRBD1 (6 bases). Trimming left V 4 bases short and J 3 bases short, with 11 bases between. CDR1 is SGHNT and CDR2 is YYREEE in the germline V gene (reference sequence). The CDR3 is made up of 13 amino acids. CDR3 DNA sequence: TGTGCCAGCAGCCCGAACAGGGACTACGAGCAGTACTTC. Its protein product is CASSPNRDYEQYF.

V is TRBV6-5 and J is TRBJ2-2; D possibly corresponds to TRBD2 (6 bases). This CDR3 region has 15 residues. V was clipped by 6 bases and J by 0 bases, with 11 bases between them. The germline CDR1 and CDR2 sequences are MNHEY and SVGAGI. CDR3 region: CASRMGLANTGELFF. In DNA form, the CDR3 reads TGTGCCAGCAGAATGGGACTGGCGAACACCGGGGAGCTGTTTTTT.

Written as DNA, the CDR3 is TGTGCCAGCAGGATCACAGGGGAGGCGTACGAGCAGTACTTC. Translated, it gives CASRITGEAYEQYF. V usage is TRBV28 and J usage is TRBJ2-7; TRBD1 is a possible D gene (7 bases). The length of the CDR3 is 14 residues. Trimming stripped 6 bases from V and 4 bases from J, with 16 bases between. CDR1 MDHEN and CDR2 SYDVKM come from the germline V gene.

The genes are TRBV9 and TRBJ1-4, with D unclear. Trimming stripped 0 bases from V and 7 bases from J, with 7 bases between. Germline V lookup: CDR1 SGDLS, CDR2 YYNGEE. The CDR3 is made up of 13 amino acids. The CDR3 DNA follows: TGTGCCAGCAGCGTAGGAACAGCTGAAAAACTGTTTTTT. It translates to CASSVGTAEKLFF.

As DNA, the CDR3 is TGTGCCAGCGCTCAGGGGGGTACGCAGTATTTT. It specifies CASAQGGTQYF. V usage is TRBV27 and J usage is TRBJ2-3; tentative D call: TRBD1 (7 bases). CDR1 MNHEY and CDR2 SMNVEV come from the germline V gene (reference sequence). Trimming stripped 8 bases from V and 8 bases from J, with 11 bases between. The CDR3 totals 11 residues.

This clone has a single count. The J gene is TRBJ2-7, the V gene TRBV7-2; 8 bases map to TRBD2. Per germline, CDR1 SGHTA and CDR2 FQGNSA. The length of the CDR3 is 16 residues. The ends lost 0 bases at V and 2 bases at J; junction bases unmatched: 6. The CDR3 nucleotides are TGTGCCAGCAGCTTAGCCCCAGCGGGAGTCCCCTACGAGCAGTACTTC. It is translated as CASSLAPAGVPYEQYF.

The chain links TRBV25-1 to TRBJ2-7; 7 positions agree with TRBD2. After removal of 0 bases from V and 0 bases from J, the junction contained 5 bases not matched to a gene. Per germline, CDR1 MGHDK and CDR2 SYGVNS. The CDR3 loop spans 16 amino acids. DNA for the CDR3: TGTGCCAGCAGTGAATATAGTCAGCGGGGCTCCTACGAGCAGTACTTC. This translates into CASSEYSQRGSYEQYF.

The V and J genes are TRBV18 and TRBJ2-1; 9 nucleotides agree with TRBD1. From germline, CDR1 is KGHSH and CDR2 LQKENI. This CDR3 spans 11 amino acids. J gave up 15 bases and V 3 bases, and 3 bases lay outside the gene matches. CDR3 coding DNA: TGTGCCAGCTCACCCCGGACAGGGGCGTTCTTC. Residues: CASSPRTGAFF.

J is TRBJ2-5 and V is TRBV4-1, with 8 bases identical to TRBD2. Germline values: CDR1 MGHRA, CDR2 YSYEKL. The CDR3 covers 15 residues. The trim removed 0 bases at V and 4 bases at J, leaving 4 bases unmatched. The CDR3 loop reads CASSQDRSGGETQYF. The CDR3 DNA reads as TGCGCCAGCAGCCAAGATAGAAGCGGGGGAGAGACCCAGTACTTC.

J is TRBJ2-7 and V is TRBV19; D ambiguous. Trimming left V 0 bases short and J 2 bases short, with 11 bases between. There are 15 residues in the CDR3. Germline loops: CDR1 LNHDA, CDR2 SQIVND (reference sequence). The DNA of the CDR3 is TGTGCCAGTAGTATAGATCTCACCAGAACCTACGAGCAGTACTTC. Residues: CASSIDLTRTYEQYF.

The chain has TRBV4-2 and TRBJ1-2, with D perhaps TRBD1 (6 bases). This CDR3 is built from 15 residues. Germline V lookup: CDR1 LGHNA, CDR2 YNFKEQ. V was pared by 0 bases and J by 4 bases, with 12 bases between. The CDR3: CASSQETGGGYGYTF. The CDR3 nucleotides read TGTGCCAGCAGCCAAGAAACGGGAGGGGGCTATGGCTACACCTTC.

This clone was counted a few times. The DNA of the CDR3 is TGTGCCAGCAGGGCCGGACAGGGGTTCTCCATGAACACTGAAGCTTTCTTT. The encoded protein is CASRAGQGFSMNTEAFF. The chain recombines TRBV2 with TRBJ1-1, with 9 bases identical to TRBD1. The CDR3 runs to 17 residues. V lost 6 bases and J lost 0; bases outside the gene matches: 11. From germline, CDR1 is SNHLY and CDR2 FYNNEI.